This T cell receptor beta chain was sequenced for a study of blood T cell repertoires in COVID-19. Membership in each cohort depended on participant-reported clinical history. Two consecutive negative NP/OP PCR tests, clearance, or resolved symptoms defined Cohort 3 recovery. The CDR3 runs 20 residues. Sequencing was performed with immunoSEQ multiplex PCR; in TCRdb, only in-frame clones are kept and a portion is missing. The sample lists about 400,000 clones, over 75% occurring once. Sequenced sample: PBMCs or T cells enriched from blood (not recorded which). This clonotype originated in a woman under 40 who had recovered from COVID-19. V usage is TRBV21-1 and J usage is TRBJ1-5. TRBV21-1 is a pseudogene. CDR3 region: CASSNRGRETPPLSNQPQHF. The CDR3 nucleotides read TGTGCCAGCAGCAATAGAGGTCGGGAGACCCCCCCCCTTAGCAATCAGCCCCAGCATTTT.